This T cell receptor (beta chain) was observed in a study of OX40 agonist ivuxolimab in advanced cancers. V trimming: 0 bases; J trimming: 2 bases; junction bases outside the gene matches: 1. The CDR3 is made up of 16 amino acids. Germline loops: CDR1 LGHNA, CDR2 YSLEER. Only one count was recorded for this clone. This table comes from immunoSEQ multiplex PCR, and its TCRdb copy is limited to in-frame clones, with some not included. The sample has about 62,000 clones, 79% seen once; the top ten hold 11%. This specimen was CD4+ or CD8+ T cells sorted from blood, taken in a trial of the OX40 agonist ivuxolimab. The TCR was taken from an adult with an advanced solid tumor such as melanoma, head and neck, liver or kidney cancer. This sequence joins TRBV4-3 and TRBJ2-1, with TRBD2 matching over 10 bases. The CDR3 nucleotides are TGCGCCAGCAGCCAAGAGCTAGCGGGGGCCTACAATGAGCAGTTCTTC. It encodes CASSQELAGAYNEQFF.